This TCR beta chain was recorded in a study of control samples from healthy donors and cancer patients. The data were produced by immunoSEQ multiplex PCR, yet TCRdb's version contains in-frame clones alone and is incomplete. The repertoire includes more than 30,000 clones, 80% to 90% of them detected once, and roughly a fifth sits in the top ten. In this sample, this clone is medium-sized. From germline, CDR1 is ENHRY and CDR2 SYGVKD. CDR3 size: 16 residues. The V gene end was trimmed by 6 bases and the J gene end by 1 base; junction bases not matched to a gene: 6. The origin of this receptor is a woman aged 55-69 years with lung cancer. V usage is TRBV10-3 and J usage is TRBJ2-2, with 9 bases that match TRBD2. Material for sequencing was PBMCs. The CDR3 is CAIRPVAGENTGELFF. CDR3 DNA: TGTGCCATCAGGCCTGTAGCGGGGGAGAACACCGGGGAGCTGTTTTTT.